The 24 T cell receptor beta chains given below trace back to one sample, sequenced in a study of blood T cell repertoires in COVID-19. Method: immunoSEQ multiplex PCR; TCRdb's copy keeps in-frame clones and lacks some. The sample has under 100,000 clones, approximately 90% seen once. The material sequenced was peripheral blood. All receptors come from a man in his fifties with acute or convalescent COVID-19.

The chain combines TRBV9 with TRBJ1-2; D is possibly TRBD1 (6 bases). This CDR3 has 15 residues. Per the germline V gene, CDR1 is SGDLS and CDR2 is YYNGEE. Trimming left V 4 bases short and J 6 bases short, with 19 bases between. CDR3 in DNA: TGTGCCAGCAGCTCCTGGGTGGGGGGGCTCGATGGCTACACCTTC. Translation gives CASSSWVGGLDGYTF.

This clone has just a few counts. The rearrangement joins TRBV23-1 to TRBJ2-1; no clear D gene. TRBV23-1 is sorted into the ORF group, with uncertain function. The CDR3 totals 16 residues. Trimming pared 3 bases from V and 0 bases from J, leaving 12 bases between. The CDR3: CASSQPNWYSYNEQFF. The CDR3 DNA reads TGCGCCAGCAGTCAGCCTAACTGGTACTCCTACAATGAGCAGTTCTTC.

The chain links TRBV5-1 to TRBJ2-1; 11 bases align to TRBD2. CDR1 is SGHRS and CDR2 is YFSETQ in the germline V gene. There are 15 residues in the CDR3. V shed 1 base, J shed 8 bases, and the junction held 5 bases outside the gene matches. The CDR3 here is CASSLSLAGGYEQFF. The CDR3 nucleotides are TGCGCCAGCAGCTTGTCTCTAGCGGGAGGCTATGAGCAGTTCTTC.

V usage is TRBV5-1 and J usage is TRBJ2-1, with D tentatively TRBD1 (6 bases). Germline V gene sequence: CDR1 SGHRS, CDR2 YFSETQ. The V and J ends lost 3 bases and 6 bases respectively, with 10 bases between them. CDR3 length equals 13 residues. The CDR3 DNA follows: TGCGCCAGCAGCTCACAGGGTCGCAATGAGCAGTTCTTC. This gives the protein CASSSQGRNEQFF. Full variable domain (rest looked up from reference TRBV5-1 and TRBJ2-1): KAGVTQTPRYLIKTRGQQVTLSCSPISGHRSVSWYQQTPGQGLQFLFEYFSETQRNKGNFPGRFSGRQFSNSRSEMNVSTLELGDSALYLCASSSQGRNEQFFGPGTRLTVL.

CDR3 sequence: CASSISWTGPLSWPQHF. CDR3 in DNA: TGTGCCAGTAGTATATCCTGGACAGGACCCCTTTCGTGGCCCCAGCATTTT. The chain carries TRBV19 and TRBJ1-5, with 7 bases matching TRBD1. The CDR3 totals 17 residues. J lost 9 bases, V lost 2 bases, and 16 bases had no gene match. Germline V gives CDR1 LNHDA, CDR2 SQIVND (reference sequence).

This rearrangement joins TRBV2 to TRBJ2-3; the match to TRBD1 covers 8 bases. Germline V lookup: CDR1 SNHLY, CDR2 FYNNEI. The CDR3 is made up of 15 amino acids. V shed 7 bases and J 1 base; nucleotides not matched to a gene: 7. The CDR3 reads CASNLDRERTDTQYF. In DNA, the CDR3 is TGTGCCAGCAACCTGGACAGGGAACGCACAGATACGCAGTATTTT.

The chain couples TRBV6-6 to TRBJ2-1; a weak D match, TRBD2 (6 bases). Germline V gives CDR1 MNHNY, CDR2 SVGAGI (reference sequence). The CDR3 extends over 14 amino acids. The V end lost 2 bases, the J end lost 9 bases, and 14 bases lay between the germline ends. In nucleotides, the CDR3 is TGTGCCAGCAGTTACACGGGAGTGGCTTCTGAGCAGTTCTTC. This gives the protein CASSYTGVASEQFF.

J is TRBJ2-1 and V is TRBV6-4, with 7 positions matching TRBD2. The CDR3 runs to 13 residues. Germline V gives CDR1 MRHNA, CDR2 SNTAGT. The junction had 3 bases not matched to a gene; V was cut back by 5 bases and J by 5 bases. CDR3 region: CASSSTSHNEQFF. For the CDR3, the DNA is TGTGCCAGCAGTTCGACTAGCCACAATGAGCAGTTCTTC.

The CDR3 bases are TGTGCCAGTAGCAGGGGAAGAGGGGAGACCCAGTACTTC. It is translated as CASSRGRGETQYF. The chain has TRBV19 and TRBJ2-5; the D gene is possibly TRBD1 (6 bases). V was trimmed by 6 bases and J by 5 bases, leaving 13 bases between them. The CDR3 runs to 13 residues. The germline gives CDR1 LNHDA, CDR2 SQIVND (reference sequence).

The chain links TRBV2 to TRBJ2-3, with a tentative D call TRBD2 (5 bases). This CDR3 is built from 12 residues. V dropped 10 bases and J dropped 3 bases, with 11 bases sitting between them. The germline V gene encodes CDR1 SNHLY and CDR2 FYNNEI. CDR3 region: CATARVTDTQYF. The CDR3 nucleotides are TGTGCCACCGCGAGGGTAACAGATACGCAGTATTTT.

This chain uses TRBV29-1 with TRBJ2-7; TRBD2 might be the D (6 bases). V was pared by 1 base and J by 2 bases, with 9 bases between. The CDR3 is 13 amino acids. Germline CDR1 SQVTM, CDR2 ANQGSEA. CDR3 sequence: CSVEAPGAYEQYF. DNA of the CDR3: TGCAGCGTTGAAGCACCGGGAGCCTACGAGCAGTACTTC.

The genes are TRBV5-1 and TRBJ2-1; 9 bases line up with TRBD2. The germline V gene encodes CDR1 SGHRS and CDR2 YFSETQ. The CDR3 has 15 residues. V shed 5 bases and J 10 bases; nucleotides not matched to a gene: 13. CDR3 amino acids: CASSLLAGRGQEQFF. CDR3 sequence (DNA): TGCGCCAGCAGTTTGCTAGCGGGGCGGGGCCAGGAGCAGTTCTTC.

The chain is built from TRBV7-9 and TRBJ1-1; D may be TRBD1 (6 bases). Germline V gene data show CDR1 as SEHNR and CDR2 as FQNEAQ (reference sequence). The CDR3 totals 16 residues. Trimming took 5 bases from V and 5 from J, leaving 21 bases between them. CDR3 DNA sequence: TGTGCCAGCAGCGGTCCCGGTCGGGACACAGCAACTGAAGCTTTCTTT. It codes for CASSGPGRDTATEAFF.

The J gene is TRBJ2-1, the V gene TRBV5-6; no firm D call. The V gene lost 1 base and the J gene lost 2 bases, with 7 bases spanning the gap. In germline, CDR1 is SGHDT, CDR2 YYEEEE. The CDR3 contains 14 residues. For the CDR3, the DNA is TGTGCCAGCAGCTTGTTACTTACCTACAATGAGCAGTTCTTC. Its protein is CASSLLLTYNEQFF. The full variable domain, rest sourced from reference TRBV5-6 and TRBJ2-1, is DAGVTQSPTHLIKTRGQQVTLRCSPKSGHDTVSWYQQALGQGPQFIFQYYEEEERQRGNFPDRFSGHQFPNYSSELNVNALLLGDSALYLCASSLLLTYNEQFFGPGTRLTVL.

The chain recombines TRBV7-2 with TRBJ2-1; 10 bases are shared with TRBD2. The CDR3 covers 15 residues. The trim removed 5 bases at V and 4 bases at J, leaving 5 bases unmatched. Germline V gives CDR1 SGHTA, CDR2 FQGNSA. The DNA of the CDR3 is TGTGCCAGCAGCAAGCGGGAGGGTCCTTACAATGAGCAGTTCTTC. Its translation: CASSKREGPYNEQFF.

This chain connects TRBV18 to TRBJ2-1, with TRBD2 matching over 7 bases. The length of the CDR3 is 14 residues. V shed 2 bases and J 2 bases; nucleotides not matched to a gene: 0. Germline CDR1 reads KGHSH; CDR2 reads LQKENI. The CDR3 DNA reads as TGTGCCAGCTCACCAGGGGGGGCCTACAATGAGCAGTTCTTC. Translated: CASSPGGAYNEQFF. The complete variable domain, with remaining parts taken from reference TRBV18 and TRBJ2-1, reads NAGVMQNPRHLVRRRGQEARLRCSPMKGHSHVYWYRQLPEEGLKFMVYLQKENIIDESGMPKERFSAEFPKEGPSILRIQQVVRGDSAAYFCASSPGGAYNEQFFGPGTRLTVL.

CDR3 nucleotide sequence: TGTGCCAGCAGTTACTCGGGGCAGTATCAGCCCCAGCATTTT. Encoded protein: CASSYSGQYQPQHF. The chain uses TRBV6-5 and TRBJ1-5, with D possibly being TRBD1 (5 bases). In germline, CDR1 is MNHEY, CDR2 SVGAGI. Trimming took off 0 bases at V and 5 bases at J, with 8 bases between the two ends. The CDR3 has 14 amino acids.

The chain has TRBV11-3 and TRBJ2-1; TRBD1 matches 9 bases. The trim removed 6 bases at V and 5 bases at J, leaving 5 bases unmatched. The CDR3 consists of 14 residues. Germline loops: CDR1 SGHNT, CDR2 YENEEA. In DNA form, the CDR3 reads TGTGCCAGCAGTCGGGACAGGGTCAACAATGAGCAGTTCTTC. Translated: CASSRDRVNNEQFF.

CDR3 sequence reads: CASNFASNTGELFF. Here the CDR3 DNA reads TGTGCCAGTAACTTTGCCTCGAACACCGGGGAGCTGTTTTTT. V gene TRBV19 combines with J gene TRBJ2-2; D unresolved. Germline V CDR1 and CDR2: LNHDA, SQIVND (reference sequence). The ends were cut back, 7 bases at V and 0 bases at J, with 9 bases in the middle. This CDR3 has 14 amino acids.

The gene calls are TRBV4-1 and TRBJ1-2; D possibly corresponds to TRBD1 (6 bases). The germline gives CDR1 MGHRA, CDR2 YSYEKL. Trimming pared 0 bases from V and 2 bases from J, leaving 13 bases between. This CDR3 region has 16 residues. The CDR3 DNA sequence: TGCGCCAGCAGCCAAGATTGGGGGGGCGCAAACTATGGCTACACCTTC. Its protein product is CASSQDWGGANYGYTF.

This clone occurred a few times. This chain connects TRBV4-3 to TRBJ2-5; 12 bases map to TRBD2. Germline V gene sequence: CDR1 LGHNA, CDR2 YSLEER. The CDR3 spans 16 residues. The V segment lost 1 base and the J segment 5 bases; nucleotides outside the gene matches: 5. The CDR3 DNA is TGCGCCAGCAGCCAAGTCGCTAGCGGGGGGGTGGAGACCCAGTACTTC. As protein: CASSQVASGGVETQYF.

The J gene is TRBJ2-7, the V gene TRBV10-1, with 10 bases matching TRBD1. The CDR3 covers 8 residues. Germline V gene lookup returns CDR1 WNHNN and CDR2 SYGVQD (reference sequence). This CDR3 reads CASGQGVV. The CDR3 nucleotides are TGCGCCAGTGGACAGGGGGTCGTC.

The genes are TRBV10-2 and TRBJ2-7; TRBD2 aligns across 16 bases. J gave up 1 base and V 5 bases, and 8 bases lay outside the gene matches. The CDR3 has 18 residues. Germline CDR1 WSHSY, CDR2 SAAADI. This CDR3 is CASSYSGLAGGFSYEQYF. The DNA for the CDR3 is TGCGCCAGCAGTTACTCGGGACTAGCGGGAGGGTTTTCCTACGAGCAGTACTTC.

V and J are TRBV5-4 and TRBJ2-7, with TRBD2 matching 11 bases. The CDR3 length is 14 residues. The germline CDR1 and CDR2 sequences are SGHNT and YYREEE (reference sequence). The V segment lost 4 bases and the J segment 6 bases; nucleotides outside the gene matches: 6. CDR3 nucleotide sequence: TGTGCCAGCAGCGCGACGGGACTAGCGGCCGAGCAGTACTTC. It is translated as CASSATGLAAEQYF.